A selection of T cell receptor beta chains follows, all from one sample in a study of radiotherapy plus CTLA-4 blockade in lung cancer. Only in-frame clones appear in the TCRdb table, and some are missing; sequencing was by immunoSEQ multiplex PCR. The sample carries approximately 67,000 clones, around four fifths recorded once. The specimen was peripheral blood, collected from a patient treated with radiotherapy plus ipilimumab. The source is a human donor with non-small cell lung cancer who had a partial response to radiotherapy plus ipilimumab. Both conserved end residues are part of each CDR3. A D gene is named only where the DNA matches it firmly. Expanded clones get a size class; other rows say once, few or many, or leave the size out.

j_gene: TRBJ1-2
v_gene: TRBV7-9
abundance: .
d_gene: TRBD1
CDR3aa: CASSLTLGQAYGYTF
CDR3nt: TGTGCCAGCAGCTTAACCTTGGGACAGGCCTATGGCTACACCTTC

j_gene: TRBJ2-3
v_gene: TRBV19
abundance: .
d_gene: TRBD1
CDR3aa: CASRKSPGQGKKDTQYF
CDR3nt: TGTGCCAGTAGAAAATCCCCGGGACAGGGAAAGAAGGATACGCAGTATTTT

j_gene: TRBJ2-2
v_gene: TRBV7-3
abundance: .
d_gene: .
CDR3aa: CASSLGSSLTGELFF
CDR3nt: TGTGCCAGCAGCCTAGGATCTAGCCTCACCGGGGAGCTGTTTTTT

j_gene: TRBJ1-2
v_gene: TRBV27
abundance: .
d_gene: TRBD1
CDR3aa: CASSPGTGYGYTF
CDR3nt: TGTGCCAGCAGTCCCGGGACAGGGTATGGCTACACCTTC

j_gene: TRBJ2-2
v_gene: TRBV9
abundance: .
d_gene: TRBD2
CDR3aa: CASSGGTNPGTGELFF
CDR3nt: TGTGCCAGCAGCGGGGGGACTAATCCGGGCACCGGGGAGCTGTTTTTT

j_gene: TRBJ2-5
v_gene: TRBV25-1
abundance: once
d_gene: .
CDR3aa: CASSGGLETQYF
CDR3nt: TGTGCCAGCAGTGGAGGTTTGGAGACCCAGTACTTC

j_gene: TRBJ1-2
v_gene: TRBV5-5
abundance: .
d_gene: .
CDR3aa: CASSLSGVHYGYTF
CDR3nt: TGTGCCAGCAGCTTGTCAGGGGTACACTATGGCTACACCTTC

j_gene: TRBJ2-5
v_gene: TRBV28
abundance: once
d_gene: .
CDR3aa: CASSSFRGGQETQYF
CDR3nt: TGTGCCAGCAGTTCCTTCCGCGGTGGTCAAGAGACCCAGTACTTC

j_gene: TRBJ1-4
v_gene: TRBV2
abundance: .
d_gene: .
CDR3aa: CASSPTSWKENLFF
CDR3nt: TGTGCCAGCAGCCCGACAAGTTGGAAGGAAAATCTGTTTTTT

j_gene: TRBJ2-7
v_gene: TRBV4-2
abundance: .
d_gene: TRBD2
CDR3aa: CASSQAGRTSGYEQYF
CDR3nt: TGTGCCAGCAGCCAAGCCGGCCGGACTAGTGGTTACGAGCAGTACTTC

j_gene: TRBJ1-5
v_gene: TRBV2
abundance: .
d_gene: .
CDR3aa: CASCRAEEAQHF
CDR3nt: TGTGCCAGTTGCAGGGCGGAAGAGGCCCAGCATTTT

j_gene: TRBJ2-1
v_gene: TRBV7-2
abundance: .
d_gene: TRBD2
CDR3aa: CASSLTGASGYNEQFF
CDR3nt: TGTGCCAGCAGCTTAACCGGGGCTAGCGGATACAATGAGCAGTTCTTC

j_gene: TRBJ2-5
v_gene: TRBV5-1
abundance: .
d_gene: TRBD1
CDR3aa: CASSTGAQETQYF
CDR3nt: TGCGCCAGCAGCACAGGGGCCCAAGAGACCCAGTACTTC

j_gene: TRBJ2-7
v_gene: TRBV5-1
abundance: .
d_gene: .
CDR3aa: CASKIGGDPSYEQYF
CDR3nt: TGCGCCAGCAAAATTGGCGGGGACCCATCCTACGAGCAGTACTTC

j_gene: TRBJ1-5
v_gene: TRBV18
abundance: few
d_gene: .
CDR3aa: CASSPPFGYQPQHF
CDR3nt: TGTGCCAGCTCACCACCTTTCGGGTATCAGCCCCAGCATTTT

j_gene: TRBJ2-7
v_gene: TRBV19
abundance: .
d_gene: .
CDR3aa: CASSSPHTGNGYEQYF
CDR3nt: TGTGCCAGTAGTAGCCCCCATACAGGGAATGGATACGAGCAGTACTTC

j_gene: TRBJ2-5
v_gene: TRBV6-1
abundance: .
d_gene: TRBD1
CDR3aa: CASSDILDREQETQYF
CDR3nt: TGTGCCAGCAGTGATATTTTGGACAGGGAGCAAGAGACCCAGTACTTC

j_gene: TRBJ2-7
v_gene: TRBV23-1
abundance: .
d_gene: .
CDR3aa: CASPLKTEGYEQYF
CDR3nt: TGCGCCAGCCCGTTAAAGACGGAGGGCTACGAGCAGTACTTC

j_gene: TRBJ1-3
v_gene: TRBV7-2
abundance: .
d_gene: TRBD1
CDR3aa: CASSLSRGHTIYF
CDR3nt: TGTGCCAGCAGCTTAAGCAGGGGGCACACCATATATTTT

j_gene: TRBJ2-3
v_gene: TRBV15
abundance: .
d_gene: .
CDR3aa: CATSHRTDLSADTQYF
CDR3nt: TGTGCCACCAGCCACCGGACAGACCTCTCAGCAGATACGCAGTATTTT

j_gene: TRBJ2-2
v_gene: TRBV27
abundance: .
d_gene: TRBD1
CDR3aa: CATLRAGTGYTGELFF
CDR3nt: TGTGCCACCCTAAGGGCGGGGACAGGATACACCGGGGAGCTGTTTTTT

j_gene: TRBJ2-2
v_gene: TRBV4-1
abundance: once
d_gene: .
CDR3aa: CASSQTTARASGELFF
CDR3nt: TGCGCCAGCAGCCAGACAACGGCCAGGGCTTCCGGGGAGCTGTTTTTT

j_gene: TRBJ2-1
v_gene: TRBV30
abundance: .
d_gene: TRBD2
CDR3aa: CAWSVASGYYNEQFF
CDR3nt: TGTGCCTGGAGTGTAGCTAGCGGCTATTACAATGAGCAGTTCTTC

j_gene: TRBJ1-5
v_gene: TRBV28
abundance: .
d_gene: .
CDR3aa: CASLNLLGQPQHF
CDR3nt: TGTGCCAGCCTGAATTTACTAGGGCAGCCCCAGCATTTT

j_gene: TRBJ2-7
v_gene: TRBV15
abundance: .
d_gene: .
CDR3aa: CAIGGTATYEQYF
CDR3nt: TGTGCCATTGGGGGGACAGCAACCTACGAGCAGTACTTC

j_gene: TRBJ1-5
v_gene: TRBV19
abundance: .
d_gene: TRBD1
CDR3aa: CASSIIGTGINQPQHF
CDR3nt: TGTGCCAGTAGTATAATTGGGACAGGGATCAATCAGCCCCAGCATTTT

j_gene: TRBJ2-3
v_gene: TRBV9
abundance: once
d_gene: TRBD2
CDR3aa: CASSGVSGSFTDTQYF
CDR3nt: TGTGCCAGCAGCGGAGTTAGCGGGAGCTTCACAGATACGCAGTATTTT

j_gene: TRBJ2-1
v_gene: TRBV5-1
abundance: .
d_gene: TRBD2
CDR3aa: CASSFDVAGGPRDEQFF
CDR3nt: TGCGCCAGCAGCTTCGACGTAGCGGGAGGGCCTCGAGATGAGCAGTTCTTC

j_gene: TRBJ2-4
v_gene: TRBV30
abundance: .
d_gene: TRBD1
CDR3aa: CAYRHFRTGPANIQYF
CDR3nt: TGTGCCTACCGACATTTCCGGACAGGGCCGGCAAACATTCAGTACTTC

j_gene: TRBJ2-1
v_gene: TRBV7-6
abundance: .
d_gene: TRBD2
CDR3aa: CASSLVGLADYNEQFF
CDR3nt: TGTGCCAGCAGCTTAGTAGGACTAGCGGACTACAATGAGCAGTTCTTC

j_gene: TRBJ1-2
v_gene: TRBV18
abundance: once
d_gene: .
CDR3aa: CASSPRRDGLYGYTF
CDR3nt: TGTGCCAGCTCACCACGGAGGGACGGACTCTATGGCTACACCTTC

j_gene: TRBJ1-1
v_gene: TRBV19
abundance: .
d_gene: .
CDR3aa: CASSIGVMNTEAFF
CDR3nt: TGTGCCAGTAGTATAGGAGTAATGAACACTGAAGCTTTCTTT

j_gene: TRBJ2-1
v_gene: TRBV23-1
abundance: .
d_gene: TRBD1
CDR3aa: CASIPGQGLNEQFF
CDR3nt: TGCGCCAGCATTCCGGGACAGGGTCTTAATGAGCAGTTCTTC

j_gene: TRBJ1-1
v_gene: TRBV29-1
abundance: .
d_gene: .
CDR3aa: CSVLGHLNTEAFF
CDR3nt: TGCAGCGTACTGGGACACCTGAACACTGAAGCTTTCTTT

j_gene: TRBJ2-7
v_gene: TRBV5-4
abundance: few
d_gene: .
CDR3aa: CASSRDTYEQYF
CDR3nt: TGTGCCAGCAGCCGGGACACCTACGAGCAGTACTTC

j_gene: TRBJ2-7
v_gene: TRBV27
abundance: .
d_gene: TRBD2
CDR3aa: CASQSGTSGFYEQYF
CDR3nt: TGTGCCAGCCAGTCCGGGACTAGCGGGTTCTACGAGCAGTACTTC

j_gene: TRBJ1-1
v_gene: TRBV29-1
abundance: .
d_gene: .
CDR3aa: CSAGRNTEAFF
CDR3nt: TGCAGCGCCGGGAGAAACACTGAAGCTTTCTTT

j_gene: TRBJ1-2
v_gene: TRBV30
abundance: .
d_gene: .
CDR3aa: CAWSPTDGGYGYTF
CDR3nt: TGTGCCTGGAGTCCAACGGACGGGGGATATGGCTACACCTTC

j_gene: TRBJ2-3
v_gene: TRBV28
abundance: .
d_gene: .
CDR3aa: CASVGVVTDTQYF
CDR3nt: TGTGCCAGTGTCGGTGTGGTCACAGATACGCAGTATTTT

j_gene: TRBJ2-1
v_gene: TRBV5-4
abundance: .
d_gene: .
CDR3aa: CASSLAQGVGSYNEQFF
CDR3nt: TGTGCCAGCAGCTTGGCACAGGGTGTGGGTTCCTACAATGAGCAGTTCTTC

j_gene: TRBJ1-4
v_gene: TRBV29-1
abundance: .
d_gene: .
CDR3aa: CSVGGPGGGNEKLFF
CDR3nt: TGCAGCGTTGGAGGCCCGGGAGGTGGAAATGAAAAACTGTTTTTT

j_gene: TRBJ1-5
v_gene: TRBV7-2
abundance: few
d_gene: TRBD1
CDR3aa: CASSPTGGNQPQHF
CDR3nt: TGTGCCAGCAGCCCTACAGGGGGCAATCAGCCCCAGCATTTT

j_gene: TRBJ1-1
v_gene: TRBV6-4
abundance: .
d_gene: .
CDR3aa: CASSDEARGRITEAFF
CDR3nt: TGTGCCAGCAGTGACGAGGCCAGGGGTAGGATTACTGAAGCTTTCTTT

j_gene: TRBJ2-5
v_gene: TRBV19
abundance: once
d_gene: TRBD2
CDR3aa: CASSIGGGGKTQYF
CDR3nt: TGTGCCAGTAGTATAGGGGGGGGAGGGAAGACCCAGTACTTC

j_gene: TRBJ2-6
v_gene: TRBV2
abundance: .
d_gene: .
CDR3aa: CASRLQGPSGANVLTF
CDR3nt: TGTGCCAGCAGACTACAGGGACCCTCTGGGGCCAACGTCCTGACTTTC

j_gene: TRBJ2-1
v_gene: TRBV10-3
abundance: .
d_gene: TRBD2
CDR3aa: CAISGGTSGSDEQFF
CDR3nt: TGTGCCATCAGTGGAGGGACTAGCGGGAGCGATGAGCAGTTCTTC

j_gene: TRBJ1-3
v_gene: TRBV28
abundance: few
d_gene: TRBD1
CDR3aa: CASSTGDSGNTIYF
CDR3nt: TGTGCCAGCAGCACAGGGGACTCTGGAAACACCATATATTTT

j_gene: TRBJ1-5
v_gene: TRBV2
abundance: few
d_gene: .
CDR3aa: CASKGEENQPQHF
CDR3nt: TGTGCCAGCAAGGGAGAGGAGAATCAGCCCCAGCATTTT

j_gene: TRBJ2-2
v_gene: TRBV18
abundance: .
d_gene: TRBD1
CDR3aa: CASSPYRDRATGELFF
CDR3nt: TGTGCCAGCTCACCATACCGGGACAGGGCGACCGGGGAGCTGTTTTTT